This record looks at one T cell receptor (beta chain) sequence and its context. Its antigen is unidentified. Clones were read by immunoSEQ multiplex PCR, and TCRdb kept only the in-frame ones, dropping some. This sample has 2 million to 2.5 million clones, with 95% found just once. This sample stems from a study of shared clonotypes between healthy human individuals. Study findings and constraints: The diversity represented, both genetic and in exposure history, was limited by few donors.

The TCR was taken from a man between 18 and 35 years old in good health. The sample comprised naive CD4+ T cells sorted from blood. This sample's subset: CD45RA+ positively selected.

Written as DNA, the CDR3 is TGCGCCAGCAGCCCGGTAAATCTCCGGGACAGGGCCACCGGGGAGCTGTTTTTT. Its protein product is CASSPVNLRDRATGELFF. J is TRBJ2-2 and V is TRBV4-1; 9 positions match TRBD1. Trimming took 4 bases from V and 4 from J; bases not matched to a gene: 13. The CDR3 extends over 18 amino acids. Germline CDR1 MGHRA, CDR2 YSYEKL.